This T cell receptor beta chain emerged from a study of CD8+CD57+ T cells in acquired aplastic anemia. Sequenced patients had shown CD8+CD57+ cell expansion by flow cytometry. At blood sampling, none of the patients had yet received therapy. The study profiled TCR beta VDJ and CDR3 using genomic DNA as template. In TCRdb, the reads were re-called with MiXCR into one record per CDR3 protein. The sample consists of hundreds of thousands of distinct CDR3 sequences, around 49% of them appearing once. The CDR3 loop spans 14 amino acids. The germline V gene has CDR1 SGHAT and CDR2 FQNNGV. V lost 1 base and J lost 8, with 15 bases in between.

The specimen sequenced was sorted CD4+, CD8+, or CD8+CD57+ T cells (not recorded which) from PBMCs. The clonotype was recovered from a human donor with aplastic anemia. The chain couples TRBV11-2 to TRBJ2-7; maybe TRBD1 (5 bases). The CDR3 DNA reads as TGTGCCAGCAGCTTAGGACAGCTCCAGCCCCAGCAGTACTTC. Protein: CASSLGQLQPQQYF.